This T cell receptor beta chain is from a study of blood T cells in healthy people across ages. Study-wide findings and caveats: In long-lived donors, naive CD4+ cell counts and diversity exceeded those of aged donors.

Comments on this clonotype: Its antigen remains unknown.

Using a J-beta primer mix together with a sample-barcoded 5' primer, a second PCR was run for roughly 6 to 11 cycles. Researchers report that each sample yielded at least 2.5 million CDR3-containing paired-end reads. Via MiXCR, TCRdb re-called the 5' RACE reads, giving one row per CDR3 protein. The sample carries over 950,000 distinct CDR3 sequences, approximately 38% recorded once. It was roughly 10 milliliters of peripheral blood that were drawn from each donor. Sequencing used blood. The receptor was isolated from a man younger than 35 in good health.

In DNA form, the CDR3 reads TGCAGTGCCGCAAAGGGGGGGGATAGCAATCAGCCCCAGCATTTT. Translating it yields CSAAKGGDSNQPQHF. The rearrangement links TRBV20-1 to TRBJ1-5; D is perhaps TRBD1 (6 bases). Germline CDR1 is DFQATT and CDR2 is SNEGSKA (reference sequence). The CDR3 is 15 amino acids. The V and J ends lost 6 bases and 0 bases respectively, with 15 bases between them.